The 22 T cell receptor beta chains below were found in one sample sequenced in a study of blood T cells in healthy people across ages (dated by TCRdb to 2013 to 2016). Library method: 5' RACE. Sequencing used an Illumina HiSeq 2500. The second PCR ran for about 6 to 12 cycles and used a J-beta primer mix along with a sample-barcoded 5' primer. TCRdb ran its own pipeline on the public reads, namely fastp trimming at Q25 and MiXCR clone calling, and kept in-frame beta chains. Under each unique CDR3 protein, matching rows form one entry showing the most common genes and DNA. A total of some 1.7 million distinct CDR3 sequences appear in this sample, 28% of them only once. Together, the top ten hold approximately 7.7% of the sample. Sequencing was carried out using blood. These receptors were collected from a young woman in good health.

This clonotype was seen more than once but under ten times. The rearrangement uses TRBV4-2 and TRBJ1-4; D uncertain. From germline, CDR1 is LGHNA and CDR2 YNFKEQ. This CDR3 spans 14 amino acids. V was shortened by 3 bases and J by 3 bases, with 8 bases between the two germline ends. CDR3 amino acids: CASSHEGANEKLFF. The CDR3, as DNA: TGTGCCAGCAGCCATGAAGGTGCTAATGAAAAACTGTTTTTT.

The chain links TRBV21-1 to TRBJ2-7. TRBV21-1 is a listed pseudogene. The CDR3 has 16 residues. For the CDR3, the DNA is TGTGCCAGCAGCAATCGTCGTTTCTTAACGTCCTACGAGCAGTACTTC. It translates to CASSNRRFLTSYEQYF.

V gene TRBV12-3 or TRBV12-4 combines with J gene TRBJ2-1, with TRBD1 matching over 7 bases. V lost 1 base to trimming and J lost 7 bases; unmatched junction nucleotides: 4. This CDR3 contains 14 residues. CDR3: CASSLEGAKNEQFF. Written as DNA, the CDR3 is TGTGCCAGCAGTTTAGAGGGGGCGAAGAATGAGCAGTTCTTC.

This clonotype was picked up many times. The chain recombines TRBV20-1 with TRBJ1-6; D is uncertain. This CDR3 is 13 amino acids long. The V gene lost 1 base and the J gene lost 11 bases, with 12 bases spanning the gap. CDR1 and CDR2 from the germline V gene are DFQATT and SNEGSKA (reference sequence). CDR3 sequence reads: CSARGPGVAPLHF. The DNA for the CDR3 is TGCAGTGCTAGAGGGCCGGGTGTTGCACCCCTCCACTTT.

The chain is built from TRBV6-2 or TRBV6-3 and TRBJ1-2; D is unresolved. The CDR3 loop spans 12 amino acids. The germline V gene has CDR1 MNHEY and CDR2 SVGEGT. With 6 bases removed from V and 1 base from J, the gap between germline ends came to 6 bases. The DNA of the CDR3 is TGTGCCAGCAGGGAATTTAACTATGGCTACACCTTC. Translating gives CASREFNYGYTF.

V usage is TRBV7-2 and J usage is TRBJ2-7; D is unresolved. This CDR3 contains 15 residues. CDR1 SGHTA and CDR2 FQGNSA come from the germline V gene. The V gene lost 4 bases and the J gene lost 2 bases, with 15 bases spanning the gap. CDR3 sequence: CASSSEPGSTYEQYF. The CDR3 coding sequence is TGTGCCAGCAGCTCCGAGCCCGGGTCTACCTACGAGCAGTACTTC.

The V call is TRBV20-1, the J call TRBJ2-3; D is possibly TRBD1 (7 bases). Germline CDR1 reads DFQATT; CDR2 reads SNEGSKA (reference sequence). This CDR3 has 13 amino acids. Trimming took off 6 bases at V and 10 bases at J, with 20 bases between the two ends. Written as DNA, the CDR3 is TGCAGTGCCCCCCAGGGGGGAGTGGTTCCGCAGTATTTT. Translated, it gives CSAPQGGVVPQYF.

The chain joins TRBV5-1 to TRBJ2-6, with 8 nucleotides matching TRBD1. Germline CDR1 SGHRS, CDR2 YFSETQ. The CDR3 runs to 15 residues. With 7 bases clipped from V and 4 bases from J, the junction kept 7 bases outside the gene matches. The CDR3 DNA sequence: TGCGCCAGCCGGGACAGGTCGCAAGGGGCCAACGTCCTGACTTTC. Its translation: CASRDRSQGANVLTF.

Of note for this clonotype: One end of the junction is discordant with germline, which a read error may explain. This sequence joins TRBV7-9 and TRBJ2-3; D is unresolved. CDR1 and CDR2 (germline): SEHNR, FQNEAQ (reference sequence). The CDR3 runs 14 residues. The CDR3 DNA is TGTACCAGCAGCTTAGTCCCCGATATTGATACGCAGTATTTT. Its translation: CTSSLVPDIDTQYF.

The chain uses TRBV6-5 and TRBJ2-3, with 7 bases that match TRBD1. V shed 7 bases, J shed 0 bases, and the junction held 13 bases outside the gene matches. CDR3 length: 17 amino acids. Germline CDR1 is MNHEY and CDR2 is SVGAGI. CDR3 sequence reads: CASILSPDRESTDTQYF. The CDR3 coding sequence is TGTGCCAGCATTTTATCTCCCGACAGGGAAAGCACAGATACGCAGTATTTT.

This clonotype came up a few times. This CDR3 reads CAWNRDRVINEQFF. The CDR3, as DNA: TGTGCCTGGAATAGGGACAGGGTCATCAATGAGCAGTTCTTC. The J gene is TRBJ2-1, the V gene TRBV30, with 9 bases lining up with TRBD1. The germline V gene has CDR1 GTSNPN and CDR2 SVGIG (reference sequence). J gave up 6 bases and V 4 bases, and 7 bases lay outside the gene matches. The CDR3 spans 14 residues.

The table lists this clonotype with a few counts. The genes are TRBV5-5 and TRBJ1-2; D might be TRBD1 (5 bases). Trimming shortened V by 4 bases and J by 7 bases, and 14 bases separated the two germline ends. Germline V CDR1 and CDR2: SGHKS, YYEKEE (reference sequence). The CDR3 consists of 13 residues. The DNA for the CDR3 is TGTGCCAGCAGCGCGGGGGGGTATTCTGGCTACACCTTC. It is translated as CASSAGGYSGYTF.

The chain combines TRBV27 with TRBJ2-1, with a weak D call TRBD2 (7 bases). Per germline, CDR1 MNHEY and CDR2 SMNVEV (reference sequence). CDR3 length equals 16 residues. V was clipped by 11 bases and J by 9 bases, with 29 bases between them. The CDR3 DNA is TGTGCCGGCAACCGGCAGGGGCGGGGGCGATATAGTGAGCAGTTCTTC. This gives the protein CAGNRQGRGRYSEQFF.

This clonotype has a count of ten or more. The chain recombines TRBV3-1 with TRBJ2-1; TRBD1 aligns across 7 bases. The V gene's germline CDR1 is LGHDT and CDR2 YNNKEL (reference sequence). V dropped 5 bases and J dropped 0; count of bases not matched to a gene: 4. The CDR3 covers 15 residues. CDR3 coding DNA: TGTGCCAGCAGCAACAGGGGAGTCTCCTACAATGAGCAGTTCTTC. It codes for CASSNRGVSYNEQFF.

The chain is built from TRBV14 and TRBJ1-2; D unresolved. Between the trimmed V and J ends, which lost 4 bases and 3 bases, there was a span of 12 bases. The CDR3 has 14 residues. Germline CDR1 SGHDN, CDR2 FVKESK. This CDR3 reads CASSPDWLYYGYTF. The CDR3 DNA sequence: TGTGCCAGCAGCCCCGATTGGCTGTACTATGGCTACACCTTC.

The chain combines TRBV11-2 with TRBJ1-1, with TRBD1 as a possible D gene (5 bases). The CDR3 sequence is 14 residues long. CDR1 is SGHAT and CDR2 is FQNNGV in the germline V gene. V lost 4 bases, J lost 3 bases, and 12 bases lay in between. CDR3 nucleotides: TGTGCCAGCAGCTCTCAGGGATACTACACTGAAGCTTTCTTT. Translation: CASSSQGYYTEAFF.

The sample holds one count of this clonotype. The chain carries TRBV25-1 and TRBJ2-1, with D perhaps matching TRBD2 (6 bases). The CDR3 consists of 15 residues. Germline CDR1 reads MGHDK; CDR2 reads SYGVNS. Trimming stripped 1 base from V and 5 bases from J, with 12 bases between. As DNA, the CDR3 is TGTGCCAGCAGTGAATTTGGCGGGGCCGACAATGAGCAGTTCTTC. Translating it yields CASSEFGGADNEQFF.

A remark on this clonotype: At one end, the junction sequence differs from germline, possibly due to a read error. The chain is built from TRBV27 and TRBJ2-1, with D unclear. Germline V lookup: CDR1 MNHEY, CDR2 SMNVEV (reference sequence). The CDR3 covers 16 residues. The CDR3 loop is CARSPRTRSSYNEQFF. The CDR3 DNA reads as TGTGCCCGCAGTCCCCGGACGAGGAGCTCCTACAATGAGCAGTTCTTC.

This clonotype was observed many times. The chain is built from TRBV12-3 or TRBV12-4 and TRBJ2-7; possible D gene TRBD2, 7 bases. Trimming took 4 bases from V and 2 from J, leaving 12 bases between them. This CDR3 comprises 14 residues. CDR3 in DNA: TGTGCCAGCAGTTGGGGGGGGGCGGCCTACGAGCAGTACTTC. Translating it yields CASSWGGAAYEQYF.

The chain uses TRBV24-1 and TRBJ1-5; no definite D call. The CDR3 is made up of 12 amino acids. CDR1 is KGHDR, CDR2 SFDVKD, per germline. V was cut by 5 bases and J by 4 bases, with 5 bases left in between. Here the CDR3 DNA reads TGTGCCACCAGTGCTGCGAATCAGCCCCAGCATTTT. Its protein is CATSAANQPQHF.

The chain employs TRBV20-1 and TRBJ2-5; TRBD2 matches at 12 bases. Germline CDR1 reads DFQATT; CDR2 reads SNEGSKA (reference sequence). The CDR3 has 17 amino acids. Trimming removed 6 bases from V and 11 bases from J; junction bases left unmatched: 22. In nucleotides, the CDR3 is TGCAGTGCCCCCGGGACTAGCGGGCCTCTATATTACAATGAGCAGTACTTC. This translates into CSAPGTSGPLYYNEQYF.

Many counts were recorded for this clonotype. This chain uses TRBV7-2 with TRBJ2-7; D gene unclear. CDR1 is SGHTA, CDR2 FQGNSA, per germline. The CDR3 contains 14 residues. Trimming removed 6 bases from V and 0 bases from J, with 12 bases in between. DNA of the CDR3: TGTGCCAGCAGTTCTCCCGGGTACTCCTACGAGCAGTACTTC. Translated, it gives CASSSPGYSYEQYF.